This TCR beta chain originates from a study of T cells in Graves' hyperthyroidism and ophthalmopathy. The J segment lost 6 bases and the V segment lost 1 base, leaving 5 bases of the junction unmatched. Germline V lookup: CDR1 SQVTM, CDR2 ANQGSEA. CDR3 length equals 14 residues. RNA transcripts were the template for amplifying TCR beta CDR3 regions. Primed by the HTBI set, a first-round RT-PCR was run on the TCR CDR3. TCRdb reprocessed the multiplex PCR reads via MiXCR and lists one record per CDR3 protein. Of roughly 700,000 distinct CDR3 sequences detected, approximately 36% appear once; the ten largest clones hold about a third.

Sequencing was done on a sample of blood. The clonotype originates from a woman aged 40 to 50 with Graves' hyperthyroidism. This sequence joins TRBV29-1 and TRBJ1-5, with 8 bases that match TRBD1. CDR3 loop: CSVEVDRGGQPQHF. The CDR3 nucleotides read TGCAGCGTTGAAGTCGACAGGGGCGGTCAGCCCCAGCATTTT.